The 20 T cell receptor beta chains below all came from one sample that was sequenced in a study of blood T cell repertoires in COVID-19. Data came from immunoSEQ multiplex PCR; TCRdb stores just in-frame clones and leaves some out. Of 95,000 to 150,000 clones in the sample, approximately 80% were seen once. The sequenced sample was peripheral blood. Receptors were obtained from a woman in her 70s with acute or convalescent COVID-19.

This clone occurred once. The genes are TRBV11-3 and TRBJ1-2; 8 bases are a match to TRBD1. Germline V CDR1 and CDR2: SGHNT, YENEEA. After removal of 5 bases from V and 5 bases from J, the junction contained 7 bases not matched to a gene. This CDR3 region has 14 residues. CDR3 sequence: CASSPRDRPYGYTF. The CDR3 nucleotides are TGTGCCAGCAGCCCCCGGGACAGGCCTTATGGCTACACCTTC.

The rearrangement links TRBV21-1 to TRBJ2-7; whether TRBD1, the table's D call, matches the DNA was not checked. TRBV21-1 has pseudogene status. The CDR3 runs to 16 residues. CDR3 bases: TGTGCCAGCAGCAAAATGGACAGGGGGACTTTCTACGAGCAGTACGTC. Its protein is CASSKMDRGTFYEQYV.

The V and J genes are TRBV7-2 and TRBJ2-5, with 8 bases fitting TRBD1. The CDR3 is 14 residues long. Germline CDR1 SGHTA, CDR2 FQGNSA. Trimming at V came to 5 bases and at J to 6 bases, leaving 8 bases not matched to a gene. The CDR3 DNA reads TGTGCCAGCAGCCAAACAGGACAGGGAAAGACCCAGTACTTC. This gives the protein CASSQTGQGKTQYF. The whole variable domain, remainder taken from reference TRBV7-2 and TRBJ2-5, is GAGVSQSPSNKVTEKGKDVELRCDPISGHTALYWYRQSLGQGLEFLIYFQGNSAPDKSGLPSDRFSAERTGGSVSTLTIQRTQQEDSAVYLCASSQTGQGKTQYFGPGTRLLVL.

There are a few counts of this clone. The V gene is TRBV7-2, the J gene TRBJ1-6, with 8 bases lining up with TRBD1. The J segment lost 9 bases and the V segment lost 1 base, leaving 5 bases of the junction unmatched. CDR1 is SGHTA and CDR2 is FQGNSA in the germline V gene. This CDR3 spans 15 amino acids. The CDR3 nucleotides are TGTGCCAGCAGCTTAGGGACAGGGCGTAGTTCACCCCTCCACTTT. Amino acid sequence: CASSLGTGRSSPLHF.

The CDR3 bases are TGTGCCAGCAGCGTAGAAGCAGGGAACTCCTACGAGCAGTACTTC. Translation: CASSVEAGNSYEQYF. The V call is TRBV9, the J call TRBJ2-7; D possibly corresponds to TRBD1 (5 bases). Germline loops: CDR1 SGDLS, CDR2 YYNGEE. This CDR3 contains 15 residues. Trimming left V 0 bases short and J 0 bases short, with 10 bases between.

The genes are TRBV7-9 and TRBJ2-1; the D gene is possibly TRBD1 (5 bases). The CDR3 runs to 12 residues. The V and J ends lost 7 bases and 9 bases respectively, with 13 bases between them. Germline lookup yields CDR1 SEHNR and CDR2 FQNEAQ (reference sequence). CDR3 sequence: CASIRDLGEQFF. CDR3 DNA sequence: TGTGCCAGCATCAGGGATTTGGGTGAGCAGTTCTTC.

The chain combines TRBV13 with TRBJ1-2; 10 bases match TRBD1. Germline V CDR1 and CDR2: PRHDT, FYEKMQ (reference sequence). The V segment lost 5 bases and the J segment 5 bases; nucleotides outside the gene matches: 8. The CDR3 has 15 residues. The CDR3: CASSARQDRGYGYTF. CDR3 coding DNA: TGTGCCAGCAGCGCCCGACAGGACAGGGGGTATGGCTACACCTTC.

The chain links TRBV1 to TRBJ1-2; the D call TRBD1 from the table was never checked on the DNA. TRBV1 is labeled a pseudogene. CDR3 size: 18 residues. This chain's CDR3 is CTSSQDREIGGSGYGYTF. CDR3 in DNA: TGCACCAGCAGCCAAGATCGAGAAATAGGGGGCTCAGGCTATGGCTACACCTTC.

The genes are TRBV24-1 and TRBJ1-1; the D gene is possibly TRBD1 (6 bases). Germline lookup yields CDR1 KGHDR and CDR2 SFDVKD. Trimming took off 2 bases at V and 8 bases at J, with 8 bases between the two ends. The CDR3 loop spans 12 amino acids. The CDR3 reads CATSDSGHEAFF. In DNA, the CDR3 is TGTGCCACCAGTGATTCGGGACACGAAGCTTTCTTT.

CDR3 nucleotide sequence: TGTGCCAGCAGTTACTCCGCTATCTATGGCTACACCTTC. This codes for CASSYSAIYGYTF. The J gene is TRBJ1-2, the V gene TRBV6-5; D remains ambiguous. Trimming removed 0 bases from V and 4 bases from J, with 6 bases in between. This CDR3 has 13 residues. Germline V CDR1 and CDR2: MNHEY, SVGAGI.

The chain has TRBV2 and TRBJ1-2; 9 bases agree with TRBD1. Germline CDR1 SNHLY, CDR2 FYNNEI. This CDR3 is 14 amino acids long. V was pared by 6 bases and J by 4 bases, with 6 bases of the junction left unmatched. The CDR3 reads CASSAGTGPYGYTF. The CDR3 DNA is TGTGCCAGCAGCGCCGGGACAGGGCCCTATGGCTACACCTTC.

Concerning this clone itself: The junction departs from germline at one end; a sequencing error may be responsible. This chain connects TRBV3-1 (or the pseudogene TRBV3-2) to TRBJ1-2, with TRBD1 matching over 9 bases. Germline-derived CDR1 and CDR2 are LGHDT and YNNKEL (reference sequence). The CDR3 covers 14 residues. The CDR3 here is CASGQGQGSYGYTF. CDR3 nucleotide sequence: TGTGCCAGCGGCCAGGGACAGGGTAGCTATGGCTACACCTTC.

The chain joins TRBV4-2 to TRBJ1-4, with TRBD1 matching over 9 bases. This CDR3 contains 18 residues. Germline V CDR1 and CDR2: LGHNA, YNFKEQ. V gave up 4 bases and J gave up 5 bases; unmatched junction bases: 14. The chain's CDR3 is CASSRSMSKGTGNEKLFF. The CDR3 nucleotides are TGTGCCAGCAGCCGAAGTATGTCCAAGGGGACAGGGAATGAAAAACTGTTTTTT.

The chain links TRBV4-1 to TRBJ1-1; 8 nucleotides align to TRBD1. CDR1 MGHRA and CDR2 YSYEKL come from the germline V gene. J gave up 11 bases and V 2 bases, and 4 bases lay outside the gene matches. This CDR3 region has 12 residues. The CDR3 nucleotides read TGCGCCAGCAGCCAAAGGCAGGGGGCGGCTTTCTTT. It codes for CASSQRQGAAFF.

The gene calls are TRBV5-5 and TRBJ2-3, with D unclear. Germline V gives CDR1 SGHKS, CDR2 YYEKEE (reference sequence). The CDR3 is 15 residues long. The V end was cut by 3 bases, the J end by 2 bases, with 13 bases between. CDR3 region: CASSSDTLPTDTQYF. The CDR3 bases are TGTGCCAGCAGCTCAGATACCCTTCCCACAGATACGCAGTATTTT.

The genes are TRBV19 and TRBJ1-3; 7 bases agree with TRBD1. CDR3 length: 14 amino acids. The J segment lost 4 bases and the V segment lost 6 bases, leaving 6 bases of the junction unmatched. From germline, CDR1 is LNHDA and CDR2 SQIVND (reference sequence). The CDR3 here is CASSRGGRGNTIYF. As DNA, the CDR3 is TGTGCCAGTAGCCGAGGGGGCAGGGGAAACACCATATATTTT.

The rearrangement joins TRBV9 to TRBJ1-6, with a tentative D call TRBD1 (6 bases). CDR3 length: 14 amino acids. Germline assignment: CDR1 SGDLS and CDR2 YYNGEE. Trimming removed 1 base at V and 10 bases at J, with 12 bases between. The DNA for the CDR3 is TGTGCCAGCAGCGTAAACAGGGTTAACTCACCCCTCCACTTT. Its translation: CASSVNRVNSPLHF.

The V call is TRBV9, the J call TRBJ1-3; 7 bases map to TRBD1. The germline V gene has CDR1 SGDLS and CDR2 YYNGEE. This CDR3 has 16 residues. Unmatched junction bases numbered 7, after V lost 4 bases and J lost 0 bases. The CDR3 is CASSLRTGNSGNTIYF. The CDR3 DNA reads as TGTGCCAGCAGCCTCCGGACAGGAAACTCTGGAAACACCATATATTTT.

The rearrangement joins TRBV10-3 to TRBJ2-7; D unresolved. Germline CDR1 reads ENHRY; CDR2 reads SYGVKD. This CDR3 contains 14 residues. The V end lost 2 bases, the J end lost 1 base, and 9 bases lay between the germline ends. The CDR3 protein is CAISETHKSYEQYV. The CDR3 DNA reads TGTGCCATCAGTGAGACCCACAAGTCCTACGAGCAGTACGTC.

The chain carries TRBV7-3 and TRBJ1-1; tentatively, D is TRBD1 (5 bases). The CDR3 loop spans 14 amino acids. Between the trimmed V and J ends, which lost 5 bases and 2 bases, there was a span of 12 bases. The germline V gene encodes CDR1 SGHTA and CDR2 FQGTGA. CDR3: CASSPQGGNTEAFF. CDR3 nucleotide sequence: TGTGCCAGCAGCCCTCAGGGTGGAAACACTGAAGCTTTCTTT.